This TCR beta chain appears in the sequencing data of a study of lymphopenia after photon versus proton radiotherapy. Findings and caveats of the study: A bigger post-nadir fall in TCR diversity correlated inversely with survival time in deceased patients.

Sequencing used immunoSEQ multiplex PCR; TCRdb keeps in-frame clones, though not all of them. This sample carries fewer than 45,000 clones, about 86% of them seen once, and the ten largest clones take about 9.3%. With respect to this clone: The antigen is unknown.

V shed 7 bases, J shed 0 bases, and the junction held 9 bases outside the gene matches. From germline, CDR1 is MDHEN and CDR2 SYDVKM. This CDR3 is 15 amino acids long. The chain couples TRBV28 to TRBJ2-7; 7 bases are shared with TRBD1. This specimen consisted of peripheral blood, obtained from a patient treated with proton-based radiotherapy. This receptor was identified in a woman aged 70-85 years with pancreatic cancer. Some clones in this sample may be carry-over from other donors' samples. The CDR3, as DNA: TGTGCCAGCACCCCGTCCCGGGACAGCTCCTACGAGCAGTACTTC. It codes for CASTPSRDSSYEQYF.